The next 13 T cell receptor beta chains were all read from a single sample in a study of blood T cell repertoires in COVID-19. TCRdb keeps only in-frame clones here, not all; method: immunoSEQ multiplex PCR. The sample has about 140,000 clones, almost 90% seen once. The specimen was peripheral blood. The origin of the receptors is a man aged 50 to 59 with active or convalescent COVID-19.

This clone came up a few times. The chain recombines TRBV24-1 with TRBJ2-1, with D possibly being TRBD2 (5 bases). The V and J ends lost 4 bases and 4 bases respectively, with 10 bases between them. The CDR3 runs to 14 residues. In germline, CDR1 is KGHDR, CDR2 SFDVKD. The CDR3 DNA reads as TGTGCCACCAGTGACACCGGGGTATACAATGAGCAGTTCTTC. Residues: CATSDTGVYNEQFF.

The table lists this clone with a few counts. This CDR3 reads CSASDRTGATEAFF. The CDR3, as DNA: TGCAGTGCTAGTGATAGGACAGGGGCGACTGAAGCTTTCTTT. V usage is TRBV20-1 and J usage is TRBJ1-1; 9 bases agree with TRBD1. V lost 3 bases to trimming and J lost 5 bases; unmatched junction nucleotides: 7. The CDR3 is 14 residues long. The germline V gene has CDR1 DFQATT and CDR2 SNEGSKA (reference sequence).

V usage is TRBV9 and J usage is TRBJ1-1, with unresolved D. This CDR3 contains 14 residues. The V end was cut by 0 bases, the J end by 1 base, with 7 bases between. Germline CDR1 is SGDLS and CDR2 is YYNGEE. The CDR3 DNA follows: TGTGCCAGCAGCGTAGTATCAGGGAACACTGAAGCTTTCTTT. It codes for CASSVVSGNTEAFF.

V is TRBV3-1 (or the pseudogene TRBV3-2) and J is TRBJ2-7, with 12 bases aligning to TRBD2. The ends lost 3 bases at V and 2 bases at J; junction bases unmatched: 11. Germline V gene data show CDR1 as LGHDT and CDR2 as YNNKEL (reference sequence). The CDR3 runs to 18 residues. The CDR3 region has the DNA TGTGCCAGCAGCCACGCTTTTCGGACTAGCGGGACAACCTACGAGCAGTACTTC. This sequence encodes CASSHAFRTSGTTYEQYF.

The CDR3 spells CATGEGPHEQYF. DNA for the CDR3: TGTGCCACCGGGGAGGGTCCCCACGAGCAGTACTTC. The chain has TRBV21-1 and TRBJ2-7; the table assigns TRBD2, which was not confirmed against the DNA. TRBV21-1 counts as a pseudogene. CDR3 length: 12 amino acids.

The rearrangement links TRBV4-2 to TRBJ2-2; the D gene is possibly TRBD1 (5 bases). CDR1 and CDR2 from the germline V gene are LGHNA and YNFKEQ. The V end was cut by 0 bases, the J end by 1 base, with 9 bases between. This CDR3 is 16 amino acids long. CDR3 sequence (DNA): TGTGCCAGCAGCCAAGAGGTCGGACAGAACACCGGGGAGCTGTTTTTT. As protein: CASSQEVGQNTGELFF.

CDR3 in DNA: TGTGCCAGCTCACCACCCGGGACAGGGCGCGGCTACACCTTC. Encoded protein: CASSPPGTGRGYTF. V is TRBV18 and J is TRBJ1-2; 9 positions agree with TRBD1. This CDR3 region has 14 residues. CDR1 is KGHSH, CDR2 LQKENI, per germline. Trimming cost V 0 bases and J 8 bases; bases outside gene matches: 4.

The chain has TRBV9 and TRBJ1-1; D ambiguous. CDR3 length: 13 residues. V lost 4 bases to trimming and J lost 1 base, with 8 bases between them. From germline, CDR1 is SGDLS and CDR2 YYNGEE. CDR3 amino acids: CASSSHRNTEAFF. Written as DNA, the CDR3 is TGTGCCAGCAGCTCTCACAGGAACACTGAAGCTTTCTTT.

The DNA for the CDR3 is TGTGCCAGCAGTCGCGGTGGGGGCCAAGCCTATGGCTACACCTTC. It is translated as CASSRGGGQAYGYTF. V usage is TRBV28 and J usage is TRBJ1-2, with a possible D match to TRBD1 (6 bases). The CDR3 has 15 residues. Germline V gives CDR1 MDHEN, CDR2 SYDVKM. Trimming left V 5 bases short and J 4 bases short, with 17 bases between.

The CDR3 spells CASSLASGSTDTQYF. As DNA, the CDR3 is TGCGCCAGCAGCTTGGCTAGCGGGAGCACAGATACGCAGTATTTT. V usage is TRBV5-1 and J usage is TRBJ2-3, with TRBD2 identical over 8 bases. V dropped 0 bases and J dropped 0; count of bases not matched to a gene: 0. The length of the CDR3 is 15 residues. Germline V gene sequence: CDR1 SGHRS, CDR2 YFSETQ.

The V call is TRBV19, the J call TRBJ1-1; 7 nucleotides line up with TRBD1. Germline CDR1 and CDR2: LNHDA and SQIVND (reference sequence). The CDR3 has 16 residues. With 6 bases clipped from V and 4 bases from J, the junction kept 14 bases outside the gene matches. CDR3 nucleotides: TGTGCCAGTAGACCGGGACCCCTCTCAGGGGGCACTGAAGCTTTCTTT. This gives the protein CASRPGPLSGGTEAFF.

This clone has just one count. This chain uses TRBV24-1 with TRBJ2-3; D possibly corresponds to TRBD2 (5 bases). Germline V gene data show CDR1 as KGHDR and CDR2 as SFDVKD. Deletions cut 3 bases from V and 6 bases from J, with 12 bases between. This CDR3 spans 14 amino acids. CDR3 sequence: CATSDRGLGDTQYF. The CDR3, as DNA: TGTGCCACCAGTGATCGTGGACTCGGGGATACGCAGTATTTT.

The genes are TRBV12-5 and TRBJ1-5; D is unclear. The germline CDR1 and CDR2 sequences are LGHNT and FRNRAP. Trimming took off 10 bases at V and 0 bases at J, with 16 bases between the two ends. The CDR3 consists of 15 residues. The CDR3: CATPVRDYSNQPQHF. CDR3 bases: TGTGCTACACCGGTTCGGGATTATAGCAATCAGCCCCAGCATTTT.